The 10 T cell receptor beta chains presented below share a single source sample, sequenced in a study of cytomegalovirus exposure and HLA in healthy donors. This PCR relied on a set of 60 Vbeta primers and 13 Jbeta primers. TCRdb's copy holds only in-frame clones and misses some; the assay was immunoSEQ multiplex PCR. The sample lists under 50,000 clones, 66% occurring once. Sequencing used PBMCs. Receptors originate from a man aged 45 to 65 in good health and CMV-seropositive.

The V and J genes are TRBV27 and TRBJ2-7; D perhaps matches TRBD1 (5 bases). V was cut by 5 bases and J by 2 bases, with 13 bases left in between. CDR1 and CDR2 from the germline V gene are MNHEY and SMNVEV (reference sequence). CDR3 length: 14 amino acids. For the CDR3, the DNA is TGTGCCAGCAGTCCGACAGTCTCAGCCTACGAGCAGTACTTC. It is translated as CASSPTVSAYEQYF.

In this sample, this clone turned up many times. The V call is TRBV20-1, the J call TRBJ1-1; D uncertain. CDR1 DFQATT and CDR2 SNEGSKA come from the germline V gene (reference sequence). V lost 3 bases to trimming and J lost 5 bases, with 7 bases between them. The CDR3 runs 11 residues. For the CDR3, the DNA is TGCAGTGCTAGCCGGGAGACTGAAGCTTTCTTT. Encoded protein: CSASRETEAFF.

The chain uses TRBV27 and TRBJ1-2; unclear D gene. Germline CDR1 is MNHEY and CDR2 is SMNVEV (reference sequence). V was shortened by 6 bases and J by 8 bases, with 16 bases between the two germline ends. The CDR3 is 13 amino acids. The CDR3 DNA sequence: TGTGCCAGCAGACTCACCTACCTGGGCGGCTACACCTTC. Amino acid sequence: CASRLTYLGGYTF.

This clone has more than one count but fewer than ten. V is TRBV7-2 and J is TRBJ1-5; D remains ambiguous. Germline V gives CDR1 SGHTA, CDR2 FQGNSA. Deletions cut 2 bases from V and 7 bases from J, with 6 bases between. This CDR3 spans 12 amino acids. CDR3 sequence (DNA): TGTGCCAGCAGCTTAATGGGCCAGCCCCAGCATTTT. Residues: CASSLMGQPQHF.

The rearrangement links TRBV1 to TRBJ1-5; the table assigns TRBD1, which was not confirmed against the DNA. TRBV1 is listed as a pseudogene. This CDR3 contains 20 residues. This CDR3 is CTSSQDRWYREFPSNQPQHF. The DNA of the CDR3 is TGCACCAGCAGCCAAGATCGTTGGTACAGGGAATTCCCTAGCAATCAGCCCCAGCATTTT.

This sequence joins TRBV7-2 and TRBJ2-3; the D gene is possibly TRBD2 (6 bases). This CDR3 contains 16 residues. Trimming took off 2 bases at V and 0 bases at J, with 12 bases between the two ends. Germline V CDR1 and CDR2: SGHTA, FQGNSA. CDR3 in DNA: TGTGCCAGCAGCTTAAGAGCCGGGGGTAGCACAGATACGCAGTATTTT. Translation gives CASSLRAGGSTDTQYF.

The gene calls are TRBV28 and TRBJ1-6, with 7 bases fitting TRBD1. This CDR3 region has 14 residues. Unmatched junction bases numbered 4, after V lost 6 bases and J lost 5 bases. Germline CDR1 MDHEN, CDR2 SYDVKM. The CDR3 reads CASRATGDNSPLHF. The DNA of the CDR3 is TGTGCCAGCAGAGCTACAGGGGATAATTCACCCCTCCACTTT.

The J gene is TRBJ1-2, the V gene TRBV9; the D gene is possibly TRBD1 (6 bases). Trimming shortened V by 6 bases and J by 2 bases, and 11 bases separated the two germline ends. The CDR3 length is 13 residues. Germline assignment: CDR1 SGDLS and CDR2 YYNGEE. The chain's CDR3 is CASKSGVNYGYTF. CDR3 in DNA: TGTGCCAGCAAGTCAGGGGTAAACTATGGCTACACCTTC.

The chain couples TRBV5-1 to TRBJ1-1; TRBD1 is a possible D gene (5 bases). V was shortened by 4 bases and J by 4 bases, with 14 bases between the two germline ends. The CDR3 spans 14 residues. CDR1 is SGHRS, CDR2 YFSETQ, per germline. CDR3 residues: CASSLEGGVTEAFF. The CDR3 coding sequence is TGCGCCAGCAGCCTGGAAGGAGGGGTCACTGAAGCTTTCTTT.

The rearrangement joins TRBV28 to TRBJ1-2; D is undetermined. V was pared by 6 bases and J by 10 bases, with 18 bases between. The CDR3 runs 13 residues. CDR1 and CDR2 (germline): MDHEN, SYDVKM. Here the CDR3 DNA reads TGTGCCAGCAGCCCCTCACGCCTGGTAGACTACACCTTC. It is translated as CASSPSRLVDYTF.